This T cell receptor beta chain is drawn from a study of blood T cell repertoires in COVID-19. This CDR3 has 16 amino acids. CDR1 and CDR2 (germline): GTSNPN, SVGIG (reference sequence). V was clipped by 0 bases and J by 0 bases, with 12 bases between them. The assay was immunoSEQ multiplex PCR, and TCRdb's table has in-frame clones only and misses some. The table shows approximately 160,000 clones, with roughly 90% occurring only once. The sequenced sample was peripheral blood. The gene calls are TRBV30 and TRBJ1-5; no firm D call. This TCR derives from a man in his 60s with active or convalescent COVID-19. Written as DNA, the CDR3 is TGTGCCTGGAGTGTCGACGGACTTTATAGCAATCAGCCCCAGCATTTT. Amino acid sequence: CAWSVDGLYSNQPQHF.